The 32 T cell receptor beta chains presented below share a single source sample, sequenced in a study of cytomegalovirus exposure and HLA in healthy donors. Profiled with immunoSEQ multiplex PCR; TCRdb holds only in-frame clones, not every one. The data hold about 130,000 clones, with roughly 86% observed a single time. The sequencing input was PBMCs. These receptors were obtained from a man aged 25 to 40 in good health and CMV-seronegative.

The J gene is TRBJ1-1, the V gene TRBV2; D ambiguous. The CDR3 has 14 residues. Germline lookup yields CDR1 SNHLY and CDR2 FYNNEI. The V and J ends lost 3 bases and 4 bases respectively, with 12 bases between them. DNA for the CDR3: TGTGCCAGCAGTGATAACGGGGTTGGCACTGAAGCTTTCTTT. It codes for CASSDNGVGTEAFF.

J is TRBJ1-1 and V is TRBV10-3; D gene uncertain. Trimming took 0 bases from V and 0 from J, leaving 8 bases between them. The V gene's germline CDR1 is ENHRY and CDR2 SYGVKD. The CDR3 loop spans 15 amino acids. The CDR3 DNA is TGTGCCATCAGTGAGTCCGCAGACTTGAACACTGAAGCTTTCTTT. It yields the protein CAISESADLNTEAFF.

The chain has TRBV10-3 and TRBJ2-1; no definite D call. The CDR3 loop spans 13 amino acids. Trimming removed 4 bases at V and 4 bases at J, with 8 bases between. The germline CDR1 and CDR2 sequences are ENHRY and SYGVKD. This CDR3 is CAISGLQYNEQFF. The CDR3, as DNA: TGTGCCATCAGTGGGTTACAGTACAATGAGCAGTTCTTC.

V usage is TRBV2 and J usage is TRBJ2-5; D possibly corresponds to TRBD2 (6 bases). Looked up from germline, CDR1 is SNHLY and CDR2 is FYNNEI. The CDR3 sequence is 15 residues long. The V end lost 6 bases, the J end lost 6 bases, and 20 bases lay between the germline ends. CDR3 nucleotides: TGTGCCAGCAGCCAAGGGACCGGGGGACGAAAGACCCAGTACTTC. Its translation: CASSQGTGGRKTQYF.

The chain joins TRBV5-1 to TRBJ2-5, with D possibly matching TRBD2 (5 bases). Per germline, CDR1 SGHRS and CDR2 YFSETQ. The CDR3 loop spans 15 amino acids. The V end was cut by 4 bases, the J end by 5 bases, with 18 bases between. The CDR3 is CASSGSSARGETQYF. CDR3 bases: TGCGCCAGCAGCGGGAGCTCAGCGAGAGGGGAGACCCAGTACTTC.

V is TRBV6-1 and J is TRBJ1-3, with unresolved D. V dropped 2 bases and J dropped 6 bases, with 8 bases sitting between them. Germline CDR1 MNHNS, CDR2 SASEGT. The CDR3 loop spans 13 amino acids. The CDR3 protein is CASSEMGVNTIYF. CDR3 bases: TGTGCCAGCAGTGAAATGGGAGTAAACACCATATATTTT.

This chain uses TRBV5-1 with TRBJ1-5, with TRBD1 matching over 7 bases. The CDR3 spans 14 residues. The germline V gene encodes CDR1 SGHRS and CDR2 YFSETQ. The V segment lost 4 bases and the J segment 4 bases; nucleotides outside the gene matches: 5. CDR3 sequence (DNA): TGCGCCAGCAGCCTCGGGACAGTTAATCAGCCCCAGCATTTT. Its protein product is CASSLGTVNQPQHF.

Only one count was recorded for this clone. The chain carries TRBV9 and TRBJ2-5, with D perhaps matching TRBD2 (5 bases). Trimming took 1 base from V and 5 from J, leaving 15 bases between them. The germline gives CDR1 SGDLS, CDR2 YYNGEE. The CDR3 runs to 15 residues. The CDR3: CASSVKGRDWETQYF. Here the CDR3 DNA reads TGTGCCAGCAGCGTAAAAGGGAGAGACTGGGAGACCCAGTACTTC.

This sequence joins TRBV6-1 and TRBJ2-5; TRBD1 is a possible D gene (6 bases). Trimming stripped 3 bases from V and 7 bases from J, with 12 bases between. The germline V gene encodes CDR1 MNHNS and CDR2 SASEGT. CDR3 length: 13 residues. CDR3 coding DNA: TGTGCCAGCAGTGACACAGGGCAACGGACCCAGTACTTC. It is translated as CASSDTGQRTQYF.

The chain employs TRBV5-6 and TRBJ2-1, with D hard to call. The CDR3 contains 17 residues. Germline CDR1 reads SGHDT; CDR2 reads YYEEEE. Trimming stripped 3 bases from V and 3 bases from J, with 19 bases between. CDR3: CASSSQPRRVLYNEQFF. For the CDR3, the DNA is TGTGCCAGCAGCTCACAACCACGCCGGGTCCTCTACAATGAGCAGTTCTTC.

This chain connects TRBV18 to TRBJ1-4; D is unclear. The CDR3 consists of 15 residues. The ends were cut back, 5 bases at V and 0 bases at J, with 10 bases in the middle. Germline-derived CDR1 and CDR2 are KGHSH and LQKENI. CDR3 sequence reads: CASSEQRATNEKLFF. The CDR3 DNA reads as TGTGCCAGCTCAGAACAGAGAGCAACTAATGAAAAACTGTTTTTT.

The V and J genes are TRBV5-4 and TRBJ2-5; D is undetermined. The V gene's germline CDR1 is SGHNT and CDR2 YYREEE (reference sequence). V was trimmed by 0 bases and J by 5 bases, leaving 11 bases between them. This CDR3 has 14 amino acids. The CDR3 is CASSLVAVRETQYF. Written as DNA, the CDR3 is TGTGCCAGCAGCTTGGTGGCTGTGAGGGAGACCCAGTACTTC.

The rearrangement joins TRBV2 to TRBJ2-1; TRBD2 is a possible D gene (6 bases). V gave up 7 bases and J gave up 0 bases, with 13 bases separating them. Germline V gives CDR1 SNHLY, CDR2 FYNNEI. The CDR3 is 15 amino acids. CDR3 residues: CASKKAGDSYNEQFF. CDR3 in DNA: TGTGCCAGCAAGAAAGCGGGCGACTCCTACAATGAGCAGTTCTTC.

V gene TRBV7-2 combines with J gene TRBJ1-1; 7 nucleotides line up with TRBD1. The V and J ends lost 1 base and 0 bases, in that order; junction bases with no gene match: 5. The length of the CDR3 is 16 residues. Germline-derived CDR1 and CDR2 are SGHTA and FQGNSA. The CDR3 spells CASSLVTTGLNTEAFF. The CDR3 DNA reads TGTGCCAGCAGCTTAGTCACGACAGGGTTGAACACTGAAGCTTTCTTT.

This rearrangement joins TRBV5-1 to TRBJ2-3; TRBD2 matches at 9 bases. Unmatched junction bases numbered 11, after V lost 4 bases and J lost 2 bases. CDR1 and CDR2 from the germline V gene are SGHRS and YFSETQ. The CDR3 extends over 17 amino acids. The CDR3 loop is CASSPPALAGNTDTQYF. The CDR3 region has the DNA TGCGCCAGCAGCCCGCCCGCTCTAGCGGGGAACACAGATACGCAGTATTTT.

The chain is built from TRBV5-1 and TRBJ1-1, with 9 bases lining up with TRBD1. Trimming took 5 bases from V and 1 from J; bases not matched to a gene: 9. Looked up from germline, CDR1 is SGHRS and CDR2 is YFSETQ. The CDR3 spans 16 residues. The CDR3, as DNA: TGCGCCAGCAGGGCCGGGACAGGGACCTGGAACACTGAAGCTTTCTTT. This gives the protein CASRAGTGTWNTEAFF.

The chain has TRBV15 and TRBJ2-3, with no clear D. Between the trimmed V and J ends, which lost 1 base and 4 bases, there was a span of 6 bases. Germline CDR1 is LNHNV and CDR2 is YYDKDF (reference sequence). The CDR3 runs 13 residues. This CDR3 reads CATSRVSPDTQYF. The DNA of the CDR3 is TGTGCCACCAGCAGAGTTAGTCCAGATACGCAGTATTTT.

V usage is TRBV7-6 and J usage is TRBJ2-7; 8 bases match TRBD1. V shed 2 bases, J shed 3 bases, and the junction held 3 bases outside the gene matches. Germline CDR1 SGHVS, CDR2 FNYEAQ. This CDR3 has 14 amino acids. The chain's CDR3 is CASSLRTGNYEQYF. The CDR3 DNA sequence: TGTGCCAGCAGCTTAAGGACAGGGAACTACGAGCAGTACTTC.

The rearrangement uses TRBV7-2 and TRBJ1-5; 9 nucleotides match TRBD1. This CDR3 region has 14 residues. Germline values: CDR1 SGHTA, CDR2 FQGNSA. J lost 7 bases, V lost 5 bases, and 6 bases had no gene match. DNA for the CDR3: TGTGCCAGCAGCGCTGGACAGGGGAGGCAGCCCCAGCATTTT. Protein product: CASSAGQGRQPQHF.

There are many counts of this clone. The CDR3 bases are TGTGCCAGCAGTGACTCGGGACTAGCCACAGATACGCAGTATTTT. Its translation: CASSDSGLATDTQYF. This sequence joins TRBV6-4 and TRBJ2-3; 9 nucleotides align to TRBD2. Losses at the gene ends were 0 bases for V and 2 bases for J; bases not matched to a gene: 0. The germline CDR1 and CDR2 sequences are MRHNA and SNTAGT. This CDR3 contains 15 residues.

The gene calls are TRBV18 and TRBJ2-3, with D perhaps TRBD1 (5 bases). V dropped 0 bases and J dropped 4 bases, with 11 bases sitting between them. The CDR3 contains 15 residues. Germline loops: CDR1 KGHSH, CDR2 LQKENI. The CDR3 DNA reads TGTGCCAGCTCACCACCGTCCAGGGCCCCAGATACGCAGTATTTT. Its protein is CASSPPSRAPDTQYF.

CDR3 sequence: CASSHGTGSDTQYF. CDR3 coding DNA: TGTGCCAGCAGCCATGGGACAGGGTCAGATACGCAGTATTTT. The J gene is TRBJ2-3, the V gene TRBV4-2; 9 bases agree with TRBD1. The germline V gene encodes CDR1 LGHNA and CDR2 YNFKEQ. The CDR3 is 14 amino acids. J was trimmed by 4 bases and V by 3 bases; bases with no gene match: 2.

The V call is TRBV27, the J call TRBJ2-3; 13 nucleotides agree with TRBD2. Trimming at V came to 5 bases and at J to 2 bases, leaving 4 bases not matched to a gene. Germline lookup yields CDR1 MNHEY and CDR2 SMNVEV (reference sequence). The CDR3 is 16 residues long. The CDR3 DNA reads as TGTGCCAGCAGTCTGGGACTAGCGGGGCTCACAGATACGCAGTATTTT. This encodes CASSLGLAGLTDTQYF.

The gene calls are TRBV5-6 and TRBJ1-2; TRBD1 might be the D (6 bases). V lost 4 bases and J 3 bases, leaving 13 bases between the germline ends. Germline CDR1 reads SGHDT; CDR2 reads YYEEEE. The CDR3 sequence is 14 residues long. The CDR3 sequence is CASSHRVPDYGYTF. DNA for the CDR3: TGTGCCAGCAGCCACAGGGTCCCGGACTATGGCTACACCTTC. The full variable domain, rest sourced from reference TRBV5-6 and TRBJ1-2, is DAGVTQSPTHLIKTRGQQVTLRCSPKSGHDTVSWYQQALGQGPQFIFQYYEEEERQRGNFPDRFSGHQFPNYSSELNVNALLLGDSALYLCASSHRVPDYGYTFGSGTRLTVV.

This chain connects TRBV6-9 to TRBJ1-3, with a weak D call TRBD1 (6 bases). The germline gives CDR1 MNHGY, CDR2 SVAAGI. Trimming removed 6 bases from V and 4 bases from J, with 13 bases in between. The CDR3 loop spans 14 amino acids. The CDR3 sequence: CASRPDRRGNTIYF. CDR3 coding DNA: TGTGCCAGCAGGCCCGACAGGAGGGGAAACACCATATATTTT.

The rearrangement uses TRBV6-5 and TRBJ1-6, with D unclear. There are 15 residues in the CDR3. Trimming stripped 5 bases from V and 1 base from J, with 9 bases between. Germline V CDR1 and CDR2: MNHEY, SVGAGI. CDR3 sequence: CASSTPGSYNSPLHF. In DNA form, the CDR3 reads TGTGCCAGCAGTACCCCGGGGTCCTATAATTCACCCCTCCACTTT.

This clone was seen just once. The chain carries TRBV7-7 and TRBJ2-1; D possibly corresponds to TRBD2 (6 bases). This CDR3 comprises 15 residues. Germline CDR1 SSHAT, CDR2 FNYEAQ (reference sequence). V dropped 0 bases and J dropped 3 bases, with 9 bases sitting between them. In nucleotides, the CDR3 is TGTGCCAGCAGCTTAGCACGCGGGGACTACAATGAGCAGTTCTTC. Its translation is CASSLARGDYNEQFF.

The chain employs TRBV4-3 and TRBJ1-1, with TRBD1 matching 8 bases. This CDR3 has 13 residues. V shed 4 bases, J shed 4 bases, and the junction held 2 bases outside the gene matches. CDR1 and CDR2 (germline): LGHNA, YSLEER. DNA for the CDR3: TGCGCCAGCAGCCTTGACAGGGGCACTGAAGCTTTCTTT. Translating it yields CASSLDRGTEAFF.

DNA for the CDR3: TGTGCCACTCTCACAGGGCCCTATGGCTACACCTTC. Translation gives CATLTGPYGYTF. This chain connects TRBV19 to TRBJ1-2; weak D call: TRBD1 (6 bases). V shed 10 bases and J shed 4 bases, with 13 bases lying between them. The CDR3 has 12 residues. Germline V gene lookup returns CDR1 LNHDA and CDR2 SQIVND (reference sequence).

J is TRBJ2-2 and V is TRBV19, with 10 positions matching TRBD1. The germline V gene has CDR1 LNHDA and CDR2 SQIVND (reference sequence). The CDR3 is made up of 15 amino acids. Losses at the gene ends were 10 bases for V and 9 bases for J; bases not matched to a gene: 14. CDR3 sequence reads: CATKQGTGAKRELFF. The CDR3 bases are TGTGCCACGAAACAAGGGACAGGGGCAAAAAGGGAGCTGTTTTTT. The full variable domain, completed using reference TRBV19 and TRBJ2-2, is DGGITQSPKYLFRKEGQNVTLSCEQNLNHDAMYWYRQDPGQGLRLIYYSQIVNDFQKGDIAEGYSVSREKKESFPLTVTSAQKNPTAFYLCATKQGTGAKRELFFGEGSRLTVL.

The J gene is TRBJ2-1, the V gene TRBV28; 9 positions match TRBD2. The CDR3 sequence is 17 residues long. Unmatched junction bases numbered 17, after V lost 5 bases and J lost 9 bases. CDR1 and CDR2 from the germline V gene are MDHEN and SYDVKM. CDR3 DNA sequence: TGTGCCAGCAGTGGGGGAGCTAGCGGGGACTTAGAGGGTGAGCAGTTCTTC. It specifies CASSGGASGDLEGEQFF.

The chain links TRBV19 to TRBJ2-7, with 10 nucleotides matching TRBD1. The CDR3 is 14 amino acids. Germline loops: CDR1 LNHDA, CDR2 SQIVND (reference sequence). The junction had 9 bases not matched to a gene; V was cut back by 10 bases and J by 3 bases. CDR3 in amino acids: CATMGTGEIYEQYF. Written as DNA, the CDR3 is TGTGCCACCATGGGGACAGGGGAAATCTACGAGCAGTACTTC.